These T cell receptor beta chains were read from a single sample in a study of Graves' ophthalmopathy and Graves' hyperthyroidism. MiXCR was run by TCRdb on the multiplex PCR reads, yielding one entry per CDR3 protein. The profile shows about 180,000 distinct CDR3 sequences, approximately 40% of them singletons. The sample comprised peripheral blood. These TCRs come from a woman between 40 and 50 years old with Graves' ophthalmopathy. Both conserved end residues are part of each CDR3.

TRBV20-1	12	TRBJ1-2	CSAGSDSNGYTF
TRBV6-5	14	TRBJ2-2	CASSAPYQGGELFF
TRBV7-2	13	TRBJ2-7	CASSTQTTYEQYF
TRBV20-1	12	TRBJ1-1	CSRRGLNTEAFF
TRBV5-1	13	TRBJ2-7	CASSSSSSYEQYF
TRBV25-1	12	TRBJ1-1	CASSESGTDAFF
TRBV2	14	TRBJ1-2	CASSSTGALYGYTF
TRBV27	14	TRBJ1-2	CASSPTRRFYGYTF
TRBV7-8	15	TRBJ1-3	CASSLWTGNGNTIYF
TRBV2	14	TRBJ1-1	CASTPIRGNTEAFF
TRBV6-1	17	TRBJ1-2	CASSEWARPSINYGYTF